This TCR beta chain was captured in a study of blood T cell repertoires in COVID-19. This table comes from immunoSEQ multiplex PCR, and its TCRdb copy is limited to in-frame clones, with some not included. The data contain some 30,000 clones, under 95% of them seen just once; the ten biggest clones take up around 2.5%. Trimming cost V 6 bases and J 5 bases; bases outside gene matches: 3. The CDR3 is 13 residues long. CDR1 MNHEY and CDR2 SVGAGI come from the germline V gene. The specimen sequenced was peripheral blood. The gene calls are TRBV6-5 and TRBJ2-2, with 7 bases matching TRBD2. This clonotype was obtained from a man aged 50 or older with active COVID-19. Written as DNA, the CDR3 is TGTGCCAGCAGACGGGGGGATACCGGGGAGCTGTTTTTT. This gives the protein CASRRGDTGELFF.